Each of the 26 T cell receptor beta chains below was sequenced from the same sample in a study of T cell clones after liver transplantation. The assay was immunoSEQ multiplex PCR, and TCRdb's table has in-frame clones only and misses some. Of 55,000 or so clones in the sample, over 70% were seen once. The specimen was CD4+ T cells from blood, collected before liver transplant. These receptors were collected from a human donor who received a liver transplant.

The chain recombines TRBV5-6 with TRBJ2-7; 7 bases align to TRBD2. J lost 2 bases, V lost 0 bases, and 2 bases had no gene match. The CDR3 contains 14 residues. The V gene's germline CDR1 is SGHDT and CDR2 YYEEEE. CDR3 loop: CASSLAGGTYEQYF. The CDR3 DNA reads TGTGCCAGCAGCTTGGCGGGGGGTACCTACGAGCAGTACTTC.

The chain has TRBV2 and TRBJ1-5, with 8 bases matching TRBD1. Per the germline V gene, CDR1 is SNHLY and CDR2 is FYNNEI. With 8 bases clipped from V and 3 bases from J, the junction kept 6 bases outside the gene matches. The CDR3 contains 14 residues. In DNA, the CDR3 is TGTGCCAGCCGATGGACAGGGAACAATCAGCCCCAGCATTTT. Protein: CASRWTGNNQPQHF.

The V call is TRBV10-2, the J call TRBJ1-5; 7 bases are shared with TRBD1. Germline CDR1 and CDR2: WSHSY and SAAADI. J lost 2 bases, V lost 5 bases, and 6 bases had no gene match. The CDR3 covers 15 residues. The CDR3: CASSIGGGGNQPQHF. CDR3 nucleotides: TGCGCCAGCAGTATAGGGGGCGGAGGCAATCAGCCCCAGCATTTT.

The chain combines TRBV9 with TRBJ2-7; 9 bases map to TRBD1. The CDR3 spans 15 residues. V trimming: 3 bases; J trimming: 6 bases; junction bases outside the gene matches: 10. The V gene's germline CDR1 is SGDLS and CDR2 YYNGEE. The CDR3 coding sequence is TGTGCCAGCAGCGCGAGCCCGGGACAGGGCGCCGAGCAGTACTTC. Its protein product is CASSASPGQGAEQYF.

This clone is medium-sized. The chain has TRBV5-3 and TRBJ2-4; 7 nucleotides align to TRBD2. TRBV5-3 is sorted into the ORF group, with uncertain function. Trimming cost V 3 bases and J 8 bases; bases outside gene matches: 5. The CDR3 sequence is 13 residues long. CDR3 sequence: CARSWKRGDIQYF. CDR3 nucleotide sequence: TGTGCCAGAAGCTGGAAGCGGGGAGACATTCAGTACTTC.

Only a few counts were recorded for this clone. V is TRBV19 and J is TRBJ2-6; D ambiguous. Germline loops: CDR1 LNHDA, CDR2 SQIVND (reference sequence). V shed 5 bases and J shed 0 bases, with 11 bases lying between them. This CDR3 has 16 residues. The CDR3 coding sequence is TGTGCCAGTAGTCCCGACCGGAGCTCTGGGGCCAACGTCCTGACTTTC. It codes for CASSPDRSSGANVLTF.

The CDR3 nucleotides read TGTGCCAGCAAAATGACAGCTTGGCGAGAGACCCAGTACTTC. Translation: CASKMTAWRETQYF. This rearrangement joins TRBV6-5 to TRBJ2-5; a weak D match, TRBD1 (5 bases). The germline gives CDR1 MNHEY, CDR2 SVGAGI. With 7 bases removed from V and 4 bases from J, the gap between germline ends came to 16 bases. The CDR3 covers 14 residues.

V usage is TRBV28 and J usage is TRBJ2-7, with a possible D match to TRBD1 (6 bases). The CDR3 covers 13 residues. The germline V gene has CDR1 MDHEN and CDR2 SYDVKM. V shed 8 bases and J shed 6 bases, with 17 bases lying between them. Here the CDR3 reads CASLSGQRGEQYF. CDR3 coding DNA: TGTGCCAGCCTATCCGGACAGCGAGGCGAGCAGTACTTC. Variable domain in full (rest from reference TRBV28 and TRBJ2-7): DVKVTQSSRYLVKRTGEKVFLECVQDMDHENMFWYRQDPGLGLRLIYFSYDVKMKEKGDIPEGYSVSREKKERFSLILESASTNQTSMYLCASLSGQRGEQYFGPGTRLTVT.

The CDR3 spells CASRGGLTGELFF. CDR3 nucleotides: TGTGCCAGCAGGGGGGGGCTTACCGGGGAGCTGTTTTTT. This chain uses TRBV28 with TRBJ2-2, with TRBD2 as a possible D gene (7 bases). CDR1 is MDHEN, CDR2 SYDVKM, per germline. Deletions cut 6 bases from V and 5 bases from J, with 10 bases between. This CDR3 spans 13 amino acids.

The rearrangement links TRBV19 to TRBJ2-3; 8 bases are a match to TRBD2. The CDR3 has 15 amino acids. Germline V gene lookup returns CDR1 LNHDA and CDR2 SQIVND (reference sequence). J gave up 2 bases and V 6 bases, and 7 bases lay outside the gene matches. The CDR3 sequence is CASSPREGPTDTQYF. Here the CDR3 DNA reads TGTGCCAGTAGCCCCCGGGAGGGGCCCACAGATACGCAGTATTTT.

The V call is TRBV7-6, the J call TRBJ2-3, with TRBD1 matching 7 bases. The germline CDR1 and CDR2 sequences are SGHVS and FNYEAQ. The CDR3 covers 18 residues. The V segment lost 5 bases and the J segment 8 bases; nucleotides outside the gene matches: 22. The CDR3 nucleotides are TGTGCCAGCAGCCCTCGGGTCGGGACAGTCGTCTTGGTCGGTACGCAGTATTTT. Translated, it gives CASSPRVGTVVLVGTQYF.

V gene TRBV7-9 combines with J gene TRBJ2-3; 7 bases fit TRBD2. CDR3 length: 14 amino acids. Germline CDR1 and CDR2: SEHNR and FQNEAQ (reference sequence). V shed 3 bases and J 2 bases; nucleotides not matched to a gene: 2. The CDR3 DNA sequence: TGTGCCAGCAGCTTGGGGGGGACCACAGATACGCAGTATTTT. Protein sequence: CASSLGGTTDTQYF.

This CDR3 reads CASRTAISGANVLTF. The DNA of the CDR3 is TGTGCCAGCAGGACAGCGATCTCTGGGGCCAACGTCCTGACTTTC. The gene calls are TRBV28 and TRBJ2-6; the D gene is possibly TRBD1 (5 bases). V lost 6 bases and J 0 bases, leaving 9 bases between the germline ends. The CDR3 has 15 residues. The V gene's germline CDR1 is MDHEN and CDR2 SYDVKM. The full variable domain, completed using reference TRBV28 and TRBJ2-6, is DVKVTQSSRYLVKRTGEKVFLECVQDMDHENMFWYRQDPGLGLRLIYFSYDVKMKEKGDIPEGYSVSREKKERFSLILESASTNQTSMYLCASRTAISGANVLTFGAGSRLTVL.

This clone appeared a few times. This rearrangement joins TRBV28 to TRBJ1-6; TRBD1 might be the D (5 bases). Trimming shortened V by 5 bases and J by 2 bases, and 16 bases separated the two germline ends. CDR1 and CDR2 (germline): MDHEN, SYDVKM. The CDR3 runs 17 residues. This CDR3 reads CASSPIQGNTYNSPLHF. DNA for the CDR3: TGTGCCAGCAGTCCCATCCAGGGAAATACCTATAATTCACCCCTCCACTTT.

This sequence joins TRBV7-2 and TRBJ1-2; D uncertain. Germline CDR1 reads SGHTA; CDR2 reads FQGNSA. V lost 0 bases, J lost 4 bases, and 12 bases lay in between. The CDR3 is 15 amino acids. CDR3 residues: CASSLAGGSGYGYTF. The CDR3 region has the DNA TGTGCCAGCAGCTTAGCGGGAGGGTCGGGCTATGGCTACACCTTC.

CDR3 residues: CASSLRGVFGDTQYF. DNA for the CDR3: TGTGCCAGCAGTTTACGGGGGGTCTTTGGAGATACGCAGTATTTT. J is TRBJ2-3 and V is TRBV27, with 7 bases lining up with TRBD2. J was trimmed by 5 bases and V by 2 bases; bases with no gene match: 7. CDR1 is MNHEY and CDR2 is SMNVEV in the germline V gene (reference sequence). This CDR3 spans 15 amino acids.

The chain joins TRBV19 to TRBJ1-5; the D gene is possibly TRBD1 (5 bases). The CDR3 sequence is 17 residues long. Germline CDR1 is LNHDA and CDR2 is SQIVND (reference sequence). V was clipped by 3 bases and J by 5 bases, with 20 bases between them. Here the CDR3 reads CASSISRGRGGHQPQHF. For the CDR3, the DNA is TGTGCCAGTAGTATTTCTAGGGGTAGGGGTGGGCATCAGCCCCAGCATTTT.

The rearrangement joins TRBV6-1 to TRBJ2-1, with 9 bases that match TRBD2. Germline V lookup: CDR1 MNHNS, CDR2 SASEGT. The CDR3 runs to 15 residues. After removal of 8 bases from V and 7 bases from J, the junction contained 12 bases not matched to a gene. The chain's CDR3 is CASYERRGGLNEQFF. DNA for the CDR3: TGTGCCAGCTACGAGAGGCGGGGGGGCCTGAATGAGCAGTTCTTC.

This clone was observed a handful of times. The V gene is TRBV6-5, the J gene TRBJ2-7, with D possibly matching TRBD2 (5 bases). Germline CDR1 and CDR2: MNHEY and SVGAGI. Trimming pared 5 bases from V and 1 base from J, leaving 12 bases between. The CDR3 runs 14 residues. The CDR3: CASSAGGASYEQYF. In DNA, the CDR3 is TGTGCCAGCAGTGCAGGAGGAGCGTCCTACGAGCAGTACTTC.

The chain employs TRBV19 and TRBJ2-7; TRBD1 matches 10 bases. The germline gives CDR1 LNHDA, CDR2 SQIVND (reference sequence). V was pared by 5 bases and J by 1 base, with 5 bases of the junction left unmatched. CDR3 length: 15 residues. CDR3 coding DNA: TGTGCCAGTAGTGCCAGGACAGGGGGTTCCTACGAGCAGTACTTC. Protein: CASSARTGGSYEQYF.

For the CDR3, the DNA is TGTGCCAGCAGCCAAGCAGGGTACACGCAGTATTTT. Protein: CASSQAGYTQYF. V gene TRBV14 combines with J gene TRBJ2-3; TRBD1 might be the D (5 bases). The V end lost 1 base, the J end lost 9 bases, and 8 bases lay between the germline ends. The V gene's germline CDR1 is SGHDN and CDR2 FVKESK. This CDR3 has 12 residues.

This clone turned up a few times. The chain carries TRBV9 and TRBJ1-3; no firm D call. The CDR3 extends over 15 amino acids. Germline V lookup: CDR1 SGDLS, CDR2 YYNGEE. Trimming removed 1 base from V and 4 bases from J, with 12 bases in between. CDR3 coding DNA: TGTGCCAGCAGCGTAAGTTCAGGTGACGGAAACACCATATATTTT. Protein: CASSVSSGDGNTIYF. Filled out from reference TRBV9 and TRBJ1-3, the complete variable domain reads DSGVTQTPKHLITATGQRVTLRCSPRSGDLSVYWYQQSLDQGLQFLIQYYNGEERAKGNILERFSAQQFPDLHSELNLSSLELGDSALYFCASSVSSGDGNTIYFGEGSWLTVV.

The gene calls are TRBV27 and TRBJ1-4, with TRBD1 matching over 7 bases. CDR1 MNHEY and CDR2 SMNVEV come from the germline V gene (reference sequence). Germline trimming cut 6 bases from V and 7 bases from J; bases unmatched to any gene: 8. The CDR3 is 14 residues long. The CDR3 loop reads CASRLQGGGEKLFF. CDR3 nucleotide sequence: TGTGCCAGCAGACTCCAGGGGGGAGGTGAAAAACTGTTTTTT.

This chain uses TRBV10-2 with TRBJ1-5; D is uncertain. The CDR3 runs to 15 residues. Looked up from germline, CDR1 is WSHSY and CDR2 is SAAADI. The V gene lost 3 bases and the J gene lost 0 bases, with 9 bases spanning the gap. The CDR3 bases are TGCGCCAGCAGTGAAAGGAGGGTTAGCAATCAGCCCCAGCATTTT. It encodes CASSERRVSNQPQHF.

This chain connects TRBV6-1 to TRBJ2-6; 8 bases agree with TRBD1. This CDR3 contains 14 residues. V shed 4 bases and J 11 bases; nucleotides not matched to a gene: 7. The V gene's germline CDR1 is MNHNS and CDR2 SASEGT. The CDR3 coding sequence is TGTGCCAGCAGTGGGGTGGACAGGGTTTACGTCCTGACTTTC. Its translation: CASSGVDRVYVLTF.

This clone was recorded many times. The gene calls are TRBV2 and TRBJ2-7; D not resolved. Germline-derived CDR1 and CDR2 are SNHLY and FYNNEI. The CDR3 loop spans 15 amino acids. V lost 3 bases and J 3 bases, leaving 15 bases between the germline ends. CDR3 DNA sequence: TGTGCCAGCAGTGATGGCTTCCTCCTCCACTACGAGCAGTACTTC. This codes for CASSDGFLLHYEQYF.